Listed below are T cell receptor beta chains from one sample, sequenced in a study of vaccination effects on CD4 cells after COVID-19. Profiled with immunoSEQ multiplex PCR; TCRdb holds only in-frame clones, not every one. The sample lists about 79,000 clones; about 70% were seen once. Their antigen targets remain unknown. The source was CD4+ T cells from PBMCs cultured with HCoV-229E spike peptides, collected before COVID-19 vaccination. The receptor source for this set is a human donor who received a COVID-19 vaccine. Each CDR3 is given with its conserved first and last residue. D genes are given only for firm matches. Not all rows give a size; the values are once, few, many and, for expanded clones, a class.

v_call,j_call,d_call,clone_size,cdr3_aa,cdr3_nt
TRBV3-1/TRBV3-2,TRBJ1-2,.,.,CASSPLAGGYGYTF,TGTGCCAGCAGCCCCCTCGCGGGGGGGTATGGCTACACCTTC
TRBV30,TRBJ1-2,.,.,CAWRSRSDYGYTF,TGTGCCTGGAGAAGTCGCTCCGACTATGGCTACACCTTC
TRBV6-2/TRBV6-3,TRBJ1-3,TRBD1,.,CASSRGQDGNTIYF,TGTGCCAGCAGCCGGGGACAGGATGGAAACACCATATATTTT
TRBV24-1,TRBJ2-5,.,once,CATSRGGGETQYF,TGTGCCACCAGCAGGGGGGGAGGAGAGACCCAGTACTTC
TRBV12-3/TRBV12-4,TRBJ1-3,.,.,CAGGTSGNTIYF,TGTGCCGGTGGGACCTCCGGAAACACCATATATTTT
TRBV24-1,TRBJ1-6,.,.,CATSEAAGSPLHF,TGTGCCACCAGTGAAGCGGCCGGATCACCCCTCCACTTT
TRBV19,TRBJ2-3,.,once,CASSFRDPDTQYF,TGTGCCAGTAGTTTCAGGGATCCAGATACGCAGTATTTT
TRBV10-1,TRBJ2-2,.,few,CASRRDTGELFF,TGCGCCAGCAGGCGGGACACCGGGGAGCTGTTTTTT
TRBV7-3,TRBJ2-1,.,few,CASSFAGAYNEQFF,TGTGCCAGCAGTTTCGCCGGGGCCTACAATGAGCAGTTCTTC
TRBV6-6,TRBJ2-2,.,.,CASSRPGGDYNTGELFF,TGTGCCAGCAGCCGACCGGGCGGGGATTACAACACCGGGGAGCTGTTTTTT
TRBV4-1,TRBJ2-3,.,.,CASSQGRGASTDTQYF,TGCGCCAGCAGCCAAGGGAGGGGGGCTAGCACAGATACGCAGTATTTT
TRBV20-1,TRBJ1-2,.,.,CSASQGTGYTF,TGCAGTGCTAGTCAGGGAACAGGCTACACCTTC
TRBV18,TRBJ2-5,.,.,CASSPGAPVAQYF,TGTGCCAGCTCACCCGGGGCCCCGGTGGCCCAGTACTTC
TRBV7-2,TRBJ1-2,.,once,CASSLVEGHGYTF,TGTGCCAGCAGCTTAGTAGAAGGTCATGGCTACACCTTC
TRBV5-6,TRBJ2-6,.,.,CASSFMNSGANVLTF,TGTGCCAGCAGCTTTATGAACTCTGGGGCCAACGTCCTGACTTTC
TRBV5-1,TRBJ1-1,.,once,CASSLAVLGNPEAFF,TGCGCCAGCAGCTTGGCTGTCCTGGGGAACCCTGAAGCTTTCTTT
TRBV19,TRBJ1-5,TRBD1,.,CASSIGTGGDQPQHF,TGTGCCAGTAGTATTGGGACAGGTGGCGATCAGCCCCAGCATTTT
TRBV6-5,TRBJ1-5,.,.,CASSSPRRENQPQHF,TGTGCCAGCAGCTCCCCTCGGAGGGAAAATCAGCCCCAGCATTTT
TRBV7-8,TRBJ2-1,.,.,CASSLWGGLNNEQFF,TGTGCCAGCAGCTTATGGGGGGGCCTGAACAATGAGCAGTTCTTC
TRBV11-3,TRBJ2-3,TRBD2,.,CASSLGGGSTDTQYF,TGTGCCAGCAGCTTAGGCGGGGGGAGTACAGATACGCAGTATTTT
TRBV30,TRBJ1-2,TRBD1,.,CAWSPRDSFYGYTF,TGTGCCTGGAGTCCACGGGACAGCTTCTATGGCTACACCTTC
TRBV9,TRBJ2-5,TRBD1,.,CASTPGGGETQYF,TGTGCCAGCACCCCAGGGGGCGGAGAGACCCAGTACTTC